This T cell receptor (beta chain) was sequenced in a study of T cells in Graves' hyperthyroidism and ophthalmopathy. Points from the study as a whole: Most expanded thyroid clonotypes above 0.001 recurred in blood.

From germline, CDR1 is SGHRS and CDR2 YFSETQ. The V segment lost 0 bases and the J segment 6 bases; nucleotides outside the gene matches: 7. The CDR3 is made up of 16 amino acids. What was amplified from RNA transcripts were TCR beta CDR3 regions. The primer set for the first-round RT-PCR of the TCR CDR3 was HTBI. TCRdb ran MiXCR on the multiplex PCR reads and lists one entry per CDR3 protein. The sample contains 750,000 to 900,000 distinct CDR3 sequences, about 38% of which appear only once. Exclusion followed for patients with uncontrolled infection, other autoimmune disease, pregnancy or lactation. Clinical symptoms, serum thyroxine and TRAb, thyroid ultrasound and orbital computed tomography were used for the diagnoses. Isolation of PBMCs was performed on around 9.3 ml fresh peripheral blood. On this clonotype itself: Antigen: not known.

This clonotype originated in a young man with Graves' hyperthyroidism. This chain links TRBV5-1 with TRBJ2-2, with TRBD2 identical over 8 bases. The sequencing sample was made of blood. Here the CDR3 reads CASSLGSGGSSGELFF. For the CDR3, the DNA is TGCGCCAGCAGCTTGGGGAGCGGGGGCTCCTCCGGGGAGCTGTTTTTT.